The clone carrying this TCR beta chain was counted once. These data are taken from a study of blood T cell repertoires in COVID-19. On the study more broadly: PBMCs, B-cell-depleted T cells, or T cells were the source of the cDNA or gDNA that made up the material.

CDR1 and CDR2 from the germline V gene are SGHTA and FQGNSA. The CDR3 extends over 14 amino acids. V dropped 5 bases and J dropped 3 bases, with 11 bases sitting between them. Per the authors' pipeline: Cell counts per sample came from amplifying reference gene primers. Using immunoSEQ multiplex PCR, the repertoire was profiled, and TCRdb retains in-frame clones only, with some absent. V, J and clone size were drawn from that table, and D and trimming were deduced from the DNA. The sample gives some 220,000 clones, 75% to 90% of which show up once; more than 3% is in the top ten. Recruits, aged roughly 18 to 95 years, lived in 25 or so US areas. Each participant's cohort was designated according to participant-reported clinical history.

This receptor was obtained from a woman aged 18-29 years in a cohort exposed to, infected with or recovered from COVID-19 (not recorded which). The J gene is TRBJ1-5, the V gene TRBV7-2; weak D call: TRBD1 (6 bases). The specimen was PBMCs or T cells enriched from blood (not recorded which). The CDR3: CASSRDRPNQPQHF. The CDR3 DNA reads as TGTGCCAGCAGCCGCGACAGGCCCAATCAGCCCCAGCATTTT.